One sample yielded the 25 T cell receptor beta chains listed below, sequenced in a study of cytomegalovirus exposure and HLA in healthy donors. Primers included in the PCR were 60 Vbeta and 13 Jbeta primers. Sequencing used immunoSEQ multiplex PCR; TCRdb keeps in-frame clones, though not all of them. In total, the table holds 100,000 to 150,000 clones. The specimen was PBMCs. The receptors derive from a woman in her thirties or forties in good health and CMV-seronegative.

This rearrangement joins TRBV27 to TRBJ1-3, with unresolved D. This CDR3 is built from 18 residues. The V gene lost 5 bases and the J gene lost 4 bases, with 24 bases spanning the gap. The germline gives CDR1 MNHEY, CDR2 SMNVEV (reference sequence). This CDR3 is CASSPAGRDGQDGNTIYF. In DNA form, the CDR3 reads TGTGCCAGCAGTCCAGCCGGGCGGGATGGTCAAGACGGAAACACCATATATTTT.

The chain joins TRBV7-2 to TRBJ2-1; D remains unclear. V shed 5 bases and J shed 4 bases, with 6 bases lying between them. The V gene's germline CDR1 is SGHTA and CDR2 FQGNSA. CDR3 length: 12 amino acids. The CDR3 DNA reads TGTGCCAGCAGCCCTAATTACAATGAGCAGTTCTTC. Protein product: CASSPNYNEQFF.

This rearrangement joins TRBV7-2 to TRBJ1-1; no clear D. Trimming removed 3 bases at V and 3 bases at J, with 2 bases between. CDR3 length equals 11 residues. CDR1 is SGHTA, CDR2 FQGNSA, per germline. The CDR3 is CASSFDTEAFF. DNA of the CDR3: TGTGCCAGCAGCTTCGACACTGAAGCTTTCTTT.

The chain couples TRBV4-1 to TRBJ2-5; TRBD2 agrees at 9 bases. V trimming: 4 bases; J trimming: 1 base; junction bases outside the gene matches: 10. Germline CDR1 and CDR2: MGHRA and YSYEKL. This CDR3 comprises 17 residues. CDR3 sequence reads: CASSRGISGGGQETQYF. Here the CDR3 DNA reads TGCGCCAGCAGCCGCGGAATTAGCGGGGGAGGCCAAGAGACCCAGTACTTC.

The gene calls are TRBV2 and TRBJ2-3; 7 nucleotides align to TRBD1. V lost 8 bases and J lost 2; bases outside the gene matches: 4. Germline CDR1 is SNHLY and CDR2 is FYNNEI. The CDR3 loop spans 13 amino acids. CDR3 sequence: CASFDRVTDTQYF. The DNA of the CDR3 is TGTGCCAGCTTCGACAGGGTCACAGATACGCAGTATTTT.

The rearrangement uses TRBV5-1 and TRBJ2-1; 12 positions agree with TRBD2. The germline V gene encodes CDR1 SGHRS and CDR2 YFSETQ. The ends lost 3 bases at V and 4 bases at J; junction bases unmatched: 5. The CDR3 contains 16 residues. CDR3 DNA: TGCGCCAGCAGCTGGGGGACTAGCGGGCGATACAATGAGCAGTTCTTC. It codes for CASSWGTSGRYNEQFF. Combining the CDR3 with reference TRBV5-1 and TRBJ2-1 gives the whole variable domain KAGVTQTPRYLIKTRGQQVTLSCSPISGHRSVSWYQQTPGQGLQFLFEYFSETQRNKGNFPGRFSGRQFSNSRSEMNVSTLELGDSALYLCASSWGTSGRYNEQFFGPGTRLTVL.

Here the CDR3 DNA reads TGCGCCAGCAGCCAAGGCAGGGTGTTAACAGATACGCAGTATTTT. Translating gives CASSQGRVLTDTQYF. The chain carries TRBV4-1 and TRBJ2-3, with D possibly matching TRBD1 (5 bases). Trimming pared 1 base from V and 3 bases from J, leaving 11 bases between. The V gene's germline CDR1 is MGHRA and CDR2 YSYEKL. The length of the CDR3 is 15 residues.

The rearrangement links TRBV18 to TRBJ1-2, with 8 bases that match TRBD1. This CDR3 has 18 amino acids. CDR1 KGHSH and CDR2 LQKENI come from the germline V gene. Trimming cost V 3 bases and J 4 bases; bases outside gene matches: 16. The CDR3 spells CASSPNQGQALSGYGYTF. Here the CDR3 DNA reads TGTGCCAGCTCACCGAATCAGGGACAGGCCCTAAGTGGCTATGGCTACACCTTC.

The chain uses TRBV28 and TRBJ1-5, with a tentative D call TRBD1 (6 bases). This CDR3 spans 14 amino acids. Germline loops: CDR1 MDHEN, CDR2 SYDVKM. Between the trimmed V and J ends, which lost 4 bases and 4 bases, there was a span of 11 bases. CDR3 sequence: CASSWGRGNQPQHF. DNA for the CDR3: TGTGCCAGCAGTTGGGGCAGGGGAAATCAGCCCCAGCATTTT.

This chain uses TRBV6-5 with TRBJ1-4, with TRBD1 identical over 10 bases. Germline CDR1 reads MNHEY; CDR2 reads SVGAGI. The CDR3 contains 15 residues. V was clipped by 6 bases and J by 4 bases; unmatched bases: 5. CDR3 sequence (DNA): TGTGCCAGCAGGGACAGGGGGAGGGATAATGAAAAACTGTTTTTT. Its translation is CASRDRGRDNEKLFF.

The J gene is TRBJ1-1, the V gene TRBV7-6; 9 bases fit TRBD1. CDR1 SGHVS and CDR2 FNYEAQ come from the germline V gene. The CDR3 length is 15 residues. V shed 1 base and J 9 bases; nucleotides not matched to a gene: 9. The CDR3 coding sequence is TGTGCCAGCAGCTTAGTAAGGGACAGGGAGCTCCAAGCTTTCTTT. Its translation: CASSLVRDRELQAFF.

The chain employs TRBV7-2 and TRBJ1-1; the match to TRBD1 covers 8 bases. Unmatched junction bases numbered 3, after V lost 3 bases and J lost 3 bases. Germline values: CDR1 SGHTA, CDR2 FQGNSA. CDR3 length: 14 amino acids. CDR3 sequence: CASSLDREDTEAFF. The CDR3 bases are TGTGCCAGCAGCTTGGACAGGGAGGACACTGAAGCTTTCTTT.

The rearrangement links TRBV19 to TRBJ1-1, with 9 bases identical to TRBD1. The V gene's germline CDR1 is LNHDA and CDR2 SQIVND (reference sequence). The CDR3 is 13 residues long. The V segment lost 6 bases and the J segment 5 bases; nucleotides outside the gene matches: 4. The CDR3 reads CASSWTGETEAFF. The CDR3 DNA is TGTGCCAGTAGCTGGACAGGGGAGACTGAAGCTTTCTTT.

V gene TRBV27 combines with J gene TRBJ2-2; TRBD2 might be the D (6 bases). V lost 5 bases and J 0 bases, leaving 10 bases between the germline ends. The V gene's germline CDR1 is MNHEY and CDR2 SMNVEV (reference sequence). This CDR3 has 15 residues. The CDR3 DNA reads as TGTGCCAGCAGTCCCCGGGACTCGAACACCGGGGAGCTGTTTTTT. The encoded protein is CASSPRDSNTGELFF.

The rearrangement uses TRBV19 and TRBJ2-6; 7 bases map to TRBD1. CDR3 length: 16 amino acids. Germline V lookup: CDR1 LNHDA, CDR2 SQIVND (reference sequence). V lost 7 bases and J lost 0; bases outside the gene matches: 6. The CDR3 here is CASINRGNSGANVLTF. CDR3 sequence (DNA): TGTGCCAGTATAAACAGGGGAAACTCTGGGGCCAACGTCCTGACTTTC. Looking up the rest from reference TRBV19 and TRBJ2-6 gives the full variable domain: DGGITQSPKYLFRKEGQNVTLSCEQNLNHDAMYWYRQDPGQGLRLIYYSQIVNDFQKGDIAEGYSVSREKKESFPLTVTSAQKNPTAFYLCASINRGNSGANVLTFGAGSRLTVL.

The chain couples TRBV6-5 to TRBJ1-1; 8 bases map to TRBD1. The junction had 10 bases not matched to a gene; V was cut back by 0 bases and J by 10 bases. Germline loops: CDR1 MNHEY, CDR2 SVGAGI. The CDR3 length is 15 residues. The CDR3 coding sequence is TGTGCCAGCAGTTACTCGACAGGGGTCTCTCTCCGAGCTTTCTTT. Translation: CASSYSTGVSLRAFF.

The chain links TRBV27 to TRBJ1-1, with D maybe TRBD1 (5 bases). CDR3 size: 15 residues. V lost 7 bases and J 2 bases, leaving 17 bases between the germline ends. Germline lookup yields CDR1 MNHEY and CDR2 SMNVEV (reference sequence). CDR3: CASTEGTSFNTEAFF. DNA of the CDR3: TGTGCCAGCACTGAGGGGACTAGCTTTAACACTGAAGCTTTCTTT.

V gene TRBV10-3 combines with J gene TRBJ1-1; D is possibly TRBD1 (6 bases). Trimming shortened V by 3 bases and J by 4 bases, and 12 bases separated the two germline ends. The CDR3 totals 14 residues. CDR1 is ENHRY, CDR2 SYGVKD, per germline. The CDR3 nucleotides read TGTGCCATCAGTGACGGCCAGGGGATCACTGAAGCTTTCTTT. Residues: CAISDGQGITEAFF.

The chain carries TRBV5-1 and TRBJ1-1; TRBD1 agrees at 7 bases. The CDR3 is 15 amino acids. Germline V gene lookup returns CDR1 SGHRS and CDR2 YFSETQ. The ends lost 0 bases at V and 1 base at J; junction bases unmatched: 3. CDR3 coding DNA: TGCGCCAGCAGCTTGGATCGGACAGGGAACACTGAAGCTTTCTTT. Translated, it gives CASSLDRTGNTEAFF.

Of note for this clone: Other DNA sequences within the sample encode an identical CDR3. The J gene is TRBJ2-3, the V gene TRBV27, with a weak D call TRBD1 (6 bases). The CDR3 has 14 residues. CDR1 and CDR2 from the germline V gene are MNHEY and SMNVEV (reference sequence). Trimming removed 3 bases from V and 1 base from J, with 8 bases in between. The CDR3 sequence is CASSLGARTDTQYF. DNA of the CDR3: TGTGCCAGCAGTTTGGGGGCCCGCACAGATACGCAGTATTTT.

This chain connects TRBV9 to TRBJ1-1, with a tentative D call TRBD1 (5 bases). The germline V gene encodes CDR1 SGDLS and CDR2 YYNGEE. The CDR3 consists of 12 residues. The V end was cut by 2 bases, the J end by 5 bases, with 7 bases between. The CDR3 loop reads CASSVRGTEAFF. The CDR3 region has the DNA TGTGCCAGCAGCGTCCGGGGGACTGAAGCTTTCTTT.

The chain has TRBV6-1 and TRBJ1-6; TRBD1 matches 8 bases. This CDR3 region has 14 residues. The V segment lost 6 bases and the J segment 4 bases; nucleotides outside the gene matches: 2. CDR1 and CDR2 from the germline V gene are MNHNS and SASEGT. CDR3 DNA sequence: TGTGCCAGCAGGGACAGGGTGTATAATTCACCCCTCCACTTT. This codes for CASRDRVYNSPLHF.

V usage is TRBV7-2 and J usage is TRBJ1-6; 10 nucleotides match TRBD1. V lost 1 base to trimming and J lost 6 bases; unmatched junction nucleotides: 9. Germline V lookup: CDR1 SGHTA, CDR2 FQGNSA. The CDR3 has 18 residues. The CDR3 sequence is CASSLEGRTGGLNSPLHF. The CDR3 region has the DNA TGTGCCAGCAGCTTAGAGGGGAGGACAGGGGGACTTAATTCACCCCTCCACTTT.

The rearrangement links TRBV27 to TRBJ1-2, with TRBD1 identical over 8 bases. CDR3 size: 15 residues. Trimming removed 5 bases from V and 1 base from J; junction bases left unmatched: 6. CDR1 is MNHEY and CDR2 is SMNVEV in the germline V gene (reference sequence). CDR3: CASSRAGGLNYGYTF. The CDR3 nucleotides are TGTGCCAGCAGTCGGGCAGGGGGCCTTAACTATGGCTACACCTTC.

This sequence joins TRBV5-1 and TRBJ1-1, with D perhaps matching TRBD1 (5 bases). The CDR3 contains 13 residues. V was clipped by 6 bases and J by 1 base, with 10 bases between them. Germline V gene lookup returns CDR1 SGHRS and CDR2 YFSETQ. The CDR3 DNA reads as TGCGCCAGCAACAAGGGGCCGAACACTGAAGCTTTCTTT. Translating it yields CASNKGPNTEAFF. Full variable domain (missing parts from reference TRBV5-1 and TRBJ1-1): KAGVTQTPRYLIKTRGQQVTLSCSPISGHRSVSWYQQTPGQGLQFLFEYFSETQRNKGNFPGRFSGRQFSNSRSEMNVSTLELGDSALYLCASNKGPNTEAFFGQGTRLTVV.